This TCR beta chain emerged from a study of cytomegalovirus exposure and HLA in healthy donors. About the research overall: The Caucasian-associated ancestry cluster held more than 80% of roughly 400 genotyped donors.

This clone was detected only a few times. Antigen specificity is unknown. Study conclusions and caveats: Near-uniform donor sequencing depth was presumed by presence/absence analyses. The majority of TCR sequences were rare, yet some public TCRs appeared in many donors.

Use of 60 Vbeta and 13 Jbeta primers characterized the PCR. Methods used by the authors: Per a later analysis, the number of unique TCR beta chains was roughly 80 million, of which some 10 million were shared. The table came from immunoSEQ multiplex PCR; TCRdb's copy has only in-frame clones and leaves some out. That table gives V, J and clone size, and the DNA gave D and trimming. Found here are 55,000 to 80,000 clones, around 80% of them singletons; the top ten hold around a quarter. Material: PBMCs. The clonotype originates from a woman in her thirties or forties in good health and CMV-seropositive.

Here the CDR3 reads CASSLTSGGADTQYF. CDR3 sequence (DNA): TGCGCCAGCAGCTTGACTAGCGGGGGGGCAGATACGCAGTATTTT. The chain recombines TRBV5-1 with TRBJ2-3; 13 bases align to TRBD2. This CDR3 spans 15 amino acids. Germline V gives CDR1 SGHRS, CDR2 YFSETQ. V shed 1 base, J shed 4 bases, and the junction held 0 bases outside the gene matches.